Below, 21 T cell receptor beta chains from the same sample are listed, as sequenced in a study of OX40 agonist ivuxolimab in advanced cancers. Method: immunoSEQ multiplex PCR; TCRdb's copy keeps in-frame clones and lacks some. The sample lists 92,000 or so clones, about 90% seen once, with about 7.2% in the top ten. Source: CD4+ or CD8+ T cells sorted from blood, taken in a trial of the OX40 agonist ivuxolimab. These receptors were taken from an adult with an advanced solid tumor such as melanoma, head and neck, liver or kidney cancer.

The gene calls are TRBV4-1 and TRBJ2-7; 11 bases are shared with TRBD2. Germline-derived CDR1 and CDR2 are MGHRA and YSYEKL. The length of the CDR3 is 15 residues. The junction had 1 base not matched to a gene; V was cut back by 0 bases and J by 3 bases. The CDR3 loop is CASSQELAGGYEQYF. The CDR3 DNA follows: TGCGCCAGCAGCCAAGAGCTAGCGGGAGGCTACGAGCAGTACTTC.

The V and J genes are TRBV27 and TRBJ2-7; a weak D match, TRBD2 (6 bases). The length of the CDR3 is 14 residues. Germline V gene sequence: CDR1 MNHEY, CDR2 SMNVEV (reference sequence). Trimming removed 8 bases at V and 3 bases at J, with 17 bases between. In DNA form, the CDR3 reads TGTGCCAGCTTCGGACTAACCCCCCGCTACGAGCAGTACTTC. Protein: CASFGLTPRYEQYF.

The rearrangement links TRBV6-6 to TRBJ1-5; D might be TRBD1 (5 bases). CDR1 MNHNY and CDR2 SVGAGI come from the germline V gene (reference sequence). The CDR3 has 12 amino acids. Trimming shortened V by 6 bases and J by 8 bases, and 11 bases separated the two germline ends. The CDR3 DNA is TGTGCCAGCAGGGACGGGACGGAGCCCCAGCATTTT. It encodes CASRDGTEPQHF.

The chain links TRBV5-6 to TRBJ2-2, with 9 bases matching TRBD1. With V trimmed by 4 bases and J by 4 bases, 8 bases remained unmatched. CDR3 length: 16 residues. Germline lookup yields CDR1 SGHDT and CDR2 YYEEEE. The CDR3 loop is CASSLGTGLATGELFF. The CDR3 DNA sequence: TGTGCCAGCAGCCTAGGGACAGGGTTGGCCACCGGGGAGCTGTTTTTT.

The chain has TRBV7-9 and TRBJ2-5; D unclear. The V end was cut by 5 bases, the J end by 3 bases, with 16 bases between. Germline V gene sequence: CDR1 SEHNR, CDR2 FQNEAQ (reference sequence). There are 15 residues in the CDR3. CDR3 sequence: CASSNLGGFEETQYF. CDR3 in DNA: TGTGCCAGCAGCAATCTTGGTGGATTTGAAGAGACCCAGTACTTC.

The V gene is TRBV4-1, the J gene TRBJ2-1, with 7 bases identical to TRBD1. Looked up from germline, CDR1 is MGHRA and CDR2 is YSYEKL. This CDR3 has 15 amino acids. The J segment lost 7 bases and the V segment lost 1 base, leaving 7 bases of the junction unmatched. This chain's CDR3 is CASSQGQGPGNEQFF. The CDR3 region has the DNA TGCGCCAGCAGCCAAGGACAGGGCCCTGGGAATGAGCAGTTCTTC.

This CDR3 reads CASSRQVGQPQHF. CDR3 coding DNA: TGTGCCAGCAGCCGACAGGTTGGCCAGCCCCAGCATTTT. The V gene is TRBV7-6, the J gene TRBJ1-5; maybe TRBD1 (6 bases). The CDR3 has 13 residues. V was shortened by 5 bases and J by 7 bases, with 12 bases between the two germline ends. CDR1 and CDR2 from the germline V gene are SGHVS and FNYEAQ. Using reference TRBV7-6 and TRBJ1-5 for the parts outside the CDR3, the full variable domain is GAGVSQSPRYKVTKRGQDVALRCDPISGHVSLYWYRQALGQGPEFLTYFNYEAQQDKSGLPNDRFSAERPEGSISTLTIQRTEQRDSAMYRCASSRQVGQPQHFGDGTRLSIL.

This clone has only one observation. The gene calls are TRBV28 and TRBJ2-7; 7 nucleotides line up with TRBD1. This CDR3 has 13 residues. The trim removed 6 bases at V and 3 bases at J, leaving 5 bases unmatched. The germline V gene encodes CDR1 MDHEN and CDR2 SYDVKM. CDR3 sequence reads: CASSPGTDYEQYF. CDR3 nucleotides: TGTGCCAGCAGCCCAGGGACAGACTACGAGCAGTACTTC.

The chain joins TRBV5-1 to TRBJ1-1; 7 bases are shared with TRBD1. This CDR3 is built from 13 residues. The V segment lost 4 bases and the J segment 10 bases; nucleotides outside the gene matches: 10. CDR1 and CDR2 from the germline V gene are SGHRS and YFSETQ. The DNA for the CDR3 is TGCGCCAGCAGCCATCGACAGGGAGAGACAGCTTTCTTT. Translating it yields CASSHRQGETAFF.

The rearrangement uses TRBV28 and TRBJ2-2; D may match TRBD1 or TRBD2 (5 bases each). The CDR3 runs 13 residues. V lost 8 bases and J lost 7, with 14 bases in between. The germline CDR1 and CDR2 sequences are MDHEN and SYDVKM. This CDR3 is CASLVGVGGELFF. The CDR3 DNA reads TGTGCCAGCCTCGTGGGGGTTGGCGGGGAGCTGTTTTTT.

The gene calls are TRBV6-6 and TRBJ2-7; a weak D match, TRBD1 (6 bases). Germline V lookup: CDR1 MNHNY, CDR2 SVGAGI (reference sequence). V gave up 5 bases and J gave up 7 bases, with 15 bases separating them. The CDR3 contains 13 residues. The CDR3 region has the DNA TGTGCCAGCAGTCCGAACAGGGCGCGGGAGCAGTACTTC. Protein product: CASSPNRAREQYF.

The V call is TRBV9, the J call TRBJ2-2; D call uncertain. Trimming took 1 base from V and 8 from J, leaving 9 bases between them. The CDR3 loop spans 13 amino acids. Per germline, CDR1 SGDLS and CDR2 YYNGEE. CDR3 nucleotides: TGTGCCAGCAGCGTATCTCCCATGGGGGAGCTGTTTTTT. It is translated as CASSVSPMGELFF. The full variable domain, rest sourced from reference TRBV9 and TRBJ2-2, is DSGVTQTPKHLITATGQRVTLRCSPRSGDLSVYWYQQSLDQGLQFLIQYYNGEERAKGNILERFSAQQFPDLHSELNLSSLELGDSALYFCASSVSPMGELFFGEGSRLTVL.

This chain connects TRBV11-3 to TRBJ2-1, with 7 nucleotides matching TRBD1. Germline V CDR1 and CDR2: SGHNT, YENEEA. V lost 7 bases to trimming and J lost 0 bases; unmatched junction nucleotides: 15. CDR3 length: 18 amino acids. The CDR3 protein is CASTLGGPLLSSYNEQFF. For the CDR3, the DNA is TGTGCCAGCACCCTAGGGGGCCCACTTTTGAGCTCCTACAATGAGCAGTTCTTC.

CDR3 protein: CASSVETSRDEQFF. The CDR3 bases are TGTGCCAGCAGCGTTGAGACTAGCAGGGATGAGCAGTTCTTC. The rearrangement joins TRBV7-9 to TRBJ2-1, with 7 bases identical to TRBD2. V was clipped by 5 bases and J by 8 bases; unmatched bases: 9. The germline gives CDR1 SEHNR, CDR2 FQNEAQ (reference sequence). This CDR3 has 14 residues.

This chain uses TRBV5-1 with TRBJ2-2, with no clear D. V shed 5 bases and J shed 6 bases, with 5 bases lying between them. CDR3 length: 11 amino acids. Germline CDR1 is SGHRS and CDR2 is YFSETQ. The CDR3 DNA sequence: TGCGCCAGCAGGTCGGCCGGGGAGCTGTTTTTT. It translates to CASRSAGELFF.

The J gene is TRBJ2-3, the V gene TRBV2; D is ambiguous. CDR3 length: 14 amino acids. Germline CDR1 is SNHLY and CDR2 is FYNNEI. Trimming removed 6 bases at V and 4 bases at J, with 14 bases between. The CDR3 DNA follows: TGTGCCAGCAGGGGCGGCTGGATGGCAGATACGCAGTATTTT. It encodes CASRGGWMADTQYF.

The rearrangement uses TRBV19 and TRBJ2-7; TRBD2 matches 9 bases. Germline loops: CDR1 LNHDA, CDR2 SQIVND (reference sequence). CDR3 length: 14 amino acids. V trimming: 3 bases; J trimming: 2 bases; junction bases outside the gene matches: 2. The CDR3 here is CASSMAGGPYEQYF. For the CDR3, the DNA is TGTGCCAGTAGTATGGCGGGAGGGCCCTACGAGCAGTACTTC.

This clone is a singleton in its sample. The V and J genes are TRBV27 and TRBJ2-7; 7 nucleotides agree with TRBD1. This CDR3 has 15 residues. With V trimmed by 5 bases and J by 10 bases, 17 bases remained unmatched. In germline, CDR1 is MNHEY, CDR2 SMNVEV (reference sequence). This CDR3 reads CASSLEGAATYKQYF. The CDR3 DNA reads TGTGCCAGCAGTCTCGAGGGGGCCGCGACTTACAAACAGTACTTC.

The chain combines TRBV18 with TRBJ2-5; D gene uncertain. The CDR3 length is 13 residues. The V and J ends lost 3 bases and 2 bases respectively, with 7 bases between them. Germline CDR1 KGHSH, CDR2 LQKENI. CDR3 sequence reads: CASSPGPQETQYF. In DNA form, the CDR3 reads TGTGCCAGCTCACCCGGTCCTCAAGAGACCCAGTACTTC.

V usage is TRBV5-1 and J usage is TRBJ1-4; D is uncertain. The V gene lost 2 bases and the J gene lost 12 bases, with 14 bases spanning the gap. The CDR3 is 13 amino acids. Per germline, CDR1 SGHRS and CDR2 YFSETQ. The CDR3: CASSFPTGGELFF. The CDR3 nucleotides read TGCGCCAGCAGCTTCCCGACGGGTGGGGAACTGTTTTTT.

The chain is built from TRBV7-9 and TRBJ2-2, with D hard to call. CDR3 size: 12 residues. Germline V CDR1 and CDR2: SEHNR, FQNEAQ (reference sequence). The germline V and J ends were trimmed by 10 bases and 2 bases, with 8 bases remaining between them. The CDR3 coding sequence is TGTGCCACCCTCATTAACACCGGGGAGCTGTTTTTT. Protein product: CATLINTGELFF.